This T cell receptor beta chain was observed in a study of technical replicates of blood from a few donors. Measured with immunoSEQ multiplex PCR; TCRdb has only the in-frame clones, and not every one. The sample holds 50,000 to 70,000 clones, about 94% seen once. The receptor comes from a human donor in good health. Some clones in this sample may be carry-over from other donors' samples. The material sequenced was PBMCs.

The CDR3 nucleotides are TGTGCCAGTCAAGCTATGGCTAGCGGGAGCAAGTACGAGCAGTACTTC. This translates into CASQAMASGSKYEQYF. V is TRBV5-6 and J is TRBJ2-7, with 10 bases that match TRBD2. V lost 8 bases and J lost 4; bases outside the gene matches: 15. Germline CDR1 and CDR2: SGHDT and YYEEEE. This CDR3 spans 16 amino acids.